This T cell receptor (beta chain) was sequenced for a study of shared clonotypes between healthy human individuals. Profiling relied on immunoSEQ multiplex PCR, and the TCRdb table lists in-frame clones only, not all of them. The sample lists 550,000 to 750,000 clones; just over 90% were seen once. CD8 cells classed as naive were CD45RO-negative and positively selected for CCR7, excluding terminally differentiated effector memory CD45RA+ cells. Germline CDR1 and CDR2: MRHNA and SNTAGT. V lost 3 bases and J 1 base, leaving 13 bases between the germline ends. This CDR3 has 15 amino acids. The TCR comes from a man between 25 and 39 years old in good health. What was sequenced was naive CD8+ T cells sorted from blood. This sequence joins TRBV6-4 and TRBJ2-7; unclear D gene. CDR3 in amino acids: CASSEAAGESYEQYF. CDR3 DNA: TGTGCCAGCAGTGAGGCGGCAGGAGAATCCTACGAGCAGTACTTC.